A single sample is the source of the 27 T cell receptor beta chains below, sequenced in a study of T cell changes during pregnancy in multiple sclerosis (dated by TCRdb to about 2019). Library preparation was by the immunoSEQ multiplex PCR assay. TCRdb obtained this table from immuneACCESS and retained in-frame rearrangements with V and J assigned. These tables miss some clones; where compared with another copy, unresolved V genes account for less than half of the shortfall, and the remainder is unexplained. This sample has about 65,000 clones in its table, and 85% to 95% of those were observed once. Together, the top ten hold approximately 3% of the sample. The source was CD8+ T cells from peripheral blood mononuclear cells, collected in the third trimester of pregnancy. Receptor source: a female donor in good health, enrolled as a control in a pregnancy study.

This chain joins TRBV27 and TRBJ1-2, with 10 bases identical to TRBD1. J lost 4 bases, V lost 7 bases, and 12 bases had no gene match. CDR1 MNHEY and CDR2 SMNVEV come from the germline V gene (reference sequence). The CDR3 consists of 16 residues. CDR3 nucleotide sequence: TGTGCCAGCAACCCAAGCGGGACAGGGGATATCTATGGCTACACCTTC. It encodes CASNPSGTGDIYGYTF.

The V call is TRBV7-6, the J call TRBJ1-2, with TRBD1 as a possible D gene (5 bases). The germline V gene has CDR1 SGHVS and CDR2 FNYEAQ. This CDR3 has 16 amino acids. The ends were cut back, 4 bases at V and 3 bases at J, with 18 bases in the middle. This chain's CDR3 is CASSSLAGRVDYGYTF. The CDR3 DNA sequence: TGTGCCAGCAGCTCTTTGGCAGGGCGAGTGGACTATGGCTACACCTTC. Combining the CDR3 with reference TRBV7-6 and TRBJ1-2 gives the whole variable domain GAGVSQSPRYKVTKRGQDVALRCDPISGHVSLYWYRQALGQGPEFLTYFNYEAQQDKSGLPNDRFSAERPEGSISTLTIQRTEQRDSAMYRCASSSLAGRVDYGYTFGSGTRLTVV.

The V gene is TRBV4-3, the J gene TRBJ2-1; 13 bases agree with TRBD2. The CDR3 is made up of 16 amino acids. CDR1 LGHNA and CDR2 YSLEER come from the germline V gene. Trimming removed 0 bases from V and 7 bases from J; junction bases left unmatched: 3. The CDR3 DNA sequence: TGCGCCAGCAGCCAAGATAAACTAGCGGGGGGGAATGAGCAGTTCTTC. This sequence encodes CASSQDKLAGGNEQFF.

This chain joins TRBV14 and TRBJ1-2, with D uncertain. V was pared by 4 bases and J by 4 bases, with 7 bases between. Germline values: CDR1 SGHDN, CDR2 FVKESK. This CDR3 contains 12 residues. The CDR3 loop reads CASSPAIYGYTF. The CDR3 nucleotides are TGTGCCAGCAGCCCCGCGATCTATGGCTACACCTTC. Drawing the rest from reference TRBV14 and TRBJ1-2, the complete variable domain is EAGVTQFPSHSVIEKGQTVTLRCDPISGHDNLYWYRRVMGKEIKFLLHFVKESKQDESGMPNNRFLAERTGGTYSTLKVQPAELEDSGVYFCASSPAIYGYTFGSGTRLTVV.

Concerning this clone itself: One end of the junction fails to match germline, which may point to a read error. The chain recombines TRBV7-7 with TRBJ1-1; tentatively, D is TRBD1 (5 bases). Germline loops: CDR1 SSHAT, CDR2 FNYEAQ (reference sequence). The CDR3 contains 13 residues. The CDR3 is CASSQGDLTEAFF. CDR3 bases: TGTGCTAGCAGCCAAGGGGATCTCACTGAAGCTTTCTTT.

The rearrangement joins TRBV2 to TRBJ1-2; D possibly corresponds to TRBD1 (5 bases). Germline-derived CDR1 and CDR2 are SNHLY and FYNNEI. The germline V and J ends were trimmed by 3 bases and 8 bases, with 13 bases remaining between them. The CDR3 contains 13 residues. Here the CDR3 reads CASSDGQSGGYTF. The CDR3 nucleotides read TGTGCCAGCAGTGATGGACAATCCGGGGGCTACACCTTC.

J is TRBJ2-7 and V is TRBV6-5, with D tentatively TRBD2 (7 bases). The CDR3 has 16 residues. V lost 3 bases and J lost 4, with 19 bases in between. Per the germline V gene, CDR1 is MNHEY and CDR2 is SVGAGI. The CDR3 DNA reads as TGTGCCAGCAGTTATGACATGGCGGGGGCTCAATACGAGCAGTACTTC. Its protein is CASSYDMAGAQYEQYF.

The CDR3 sequence is CASSQLAGTYNEQFF. CDR3 coding DNA: TGCGCCAGCAGCCAACTAGCGGGGACATACAATGAGCAGTTCTTC. The rearrangement links TRBV4-3 to TRBJ2-1; 9 bases agree with TRBD2. Germline V CDR1 and CDR2: LGHNA, YSLEER. The CDR3 has 15 amino acids. The J segment lost 4 bases and the V segment lost 2 bases, leaving 3 bases of the junction unmatched.

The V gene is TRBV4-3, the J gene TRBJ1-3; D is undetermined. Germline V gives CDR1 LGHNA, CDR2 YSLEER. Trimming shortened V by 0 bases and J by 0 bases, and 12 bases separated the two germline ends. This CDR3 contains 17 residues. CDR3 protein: CASSQDRQVISGNTIYF. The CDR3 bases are TGCGCCAGCAGCCAAGATCGGCAGGTTATCTCTGGAAACACCATATATTTT.

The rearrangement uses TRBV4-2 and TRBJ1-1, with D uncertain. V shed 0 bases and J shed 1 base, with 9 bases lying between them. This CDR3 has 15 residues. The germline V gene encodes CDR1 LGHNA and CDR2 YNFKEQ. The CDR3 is CASSQDYSGNTEAFF. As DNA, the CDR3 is TGTGCCAGCAGCCAAGATTACTCAGGGAACACTGAAGCTTTCTTT.

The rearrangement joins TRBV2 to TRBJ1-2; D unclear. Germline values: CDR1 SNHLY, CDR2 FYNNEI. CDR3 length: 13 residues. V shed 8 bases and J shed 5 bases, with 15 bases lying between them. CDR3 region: CASPPGGWYGYTF. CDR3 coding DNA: TGTGCCAGCCCGCCTGGAGGCTGGTATGGCTACACCTTC.

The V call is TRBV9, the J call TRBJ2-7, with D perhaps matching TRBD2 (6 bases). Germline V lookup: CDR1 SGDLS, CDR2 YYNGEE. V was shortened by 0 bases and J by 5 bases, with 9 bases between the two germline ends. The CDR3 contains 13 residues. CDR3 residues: CASSVAAGNEQYF. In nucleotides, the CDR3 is TGTGCCAGCAGCGTAGCAGCGGGTAACGAGCAGTACTTC. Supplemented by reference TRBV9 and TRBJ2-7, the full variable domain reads DSGVTQTPKHLITATGQRVTLRCSPRSGDLSVYWYQQSLDQGLQFLIQYYNGEERAKGNILERFSAQQFPDLHSELNLSSLELGDSALYFCASSVAAGNEQYFGPGTRLTVT.

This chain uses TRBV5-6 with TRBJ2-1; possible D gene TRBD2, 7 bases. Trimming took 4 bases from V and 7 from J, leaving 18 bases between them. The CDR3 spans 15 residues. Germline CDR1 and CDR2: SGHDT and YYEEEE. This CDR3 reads CASSQPGGHGNEQFF. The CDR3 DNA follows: TGTGCCAGCAGCCAGCCCGGGGGGCACGGAAATGAGCAGTTCTTC.

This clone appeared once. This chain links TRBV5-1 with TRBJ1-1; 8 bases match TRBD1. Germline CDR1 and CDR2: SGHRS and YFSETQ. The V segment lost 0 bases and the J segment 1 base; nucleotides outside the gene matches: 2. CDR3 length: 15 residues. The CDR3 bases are TGCGCCAGCAGCTTGGTCGGGACAGGGAACACTGAAGCTTTCTTT. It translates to CASSLVGTGNTEAFF.

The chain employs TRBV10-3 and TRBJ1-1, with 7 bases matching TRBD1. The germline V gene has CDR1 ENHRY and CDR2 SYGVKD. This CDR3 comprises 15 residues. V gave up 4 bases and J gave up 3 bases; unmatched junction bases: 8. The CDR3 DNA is TGTGCCATCAGTGGGAGGGGCAGGGGGGACACTGAAGCTTTCTTT. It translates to CAISGRGRGDTEAFF.

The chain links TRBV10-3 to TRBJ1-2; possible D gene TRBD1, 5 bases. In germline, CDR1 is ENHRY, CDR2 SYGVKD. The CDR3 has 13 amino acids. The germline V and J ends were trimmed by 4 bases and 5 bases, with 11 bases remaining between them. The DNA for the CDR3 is TGTGCCATCAGTGTTCCAGGACAATATGGCTACACCTTC. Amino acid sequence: CAISVPGQYGYTF.

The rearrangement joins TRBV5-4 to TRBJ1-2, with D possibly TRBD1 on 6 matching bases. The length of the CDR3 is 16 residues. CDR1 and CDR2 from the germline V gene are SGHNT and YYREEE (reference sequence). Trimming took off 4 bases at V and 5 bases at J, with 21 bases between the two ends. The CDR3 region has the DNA TGTGCCAGCAGCACCGGACAGAGCCAGGTTAGGTATGGCTACACCTTC. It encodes CASSTGQSQVRYGYTF. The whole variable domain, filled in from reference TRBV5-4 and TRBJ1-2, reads ETGVTQSPTHLIKTRGQQVTLRCSSQSGHNTVSWYQQALGQGPQFIFQYYREEENGRGNFPPRFSGLQFPNYSSELNVNALELDDSALYLCASSTGQSQVRYGYTFGSGTRLTVV.

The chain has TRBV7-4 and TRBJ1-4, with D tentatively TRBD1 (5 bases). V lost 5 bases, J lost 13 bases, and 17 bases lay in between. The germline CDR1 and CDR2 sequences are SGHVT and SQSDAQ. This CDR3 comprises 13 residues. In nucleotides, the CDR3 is TGTGCCAGCAGCCCCGGGCGGGACTGGCGACTGTTTTTT. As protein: CASSPGRDWRLFF.

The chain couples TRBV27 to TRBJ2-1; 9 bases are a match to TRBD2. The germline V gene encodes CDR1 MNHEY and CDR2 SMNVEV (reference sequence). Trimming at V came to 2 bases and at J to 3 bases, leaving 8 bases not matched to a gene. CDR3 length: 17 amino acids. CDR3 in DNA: TGTGCCAGCAGTTTAACCGGGCTAGCGGGGAGCTACAATGAGCAGTTCTTC. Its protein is CASSLTGLAGSYNEQFF.

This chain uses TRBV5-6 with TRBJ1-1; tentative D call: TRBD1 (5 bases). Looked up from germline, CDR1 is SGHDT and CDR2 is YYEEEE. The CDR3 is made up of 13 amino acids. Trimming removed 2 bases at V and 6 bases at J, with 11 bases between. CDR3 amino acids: CASSLRRGAEAFF. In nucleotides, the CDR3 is TGTGCCAGCAGCTTAAGGAGGGGCGCTGAAGCTTTCTTT.

The CDR3 sequence: CAWSVEANQPQHF. The DNA of the CDR3 is TGTGCCTGGAGTGTTGAGGCTAACCAGCCCCAGCATTTT. The gene calls are TRBV30 and TRBJ1-5, with unresolved D. The CDR3 sequence is 13 residues long. Per the germline V gene, CDR1 is GTSNPN and CDR2 is SVGIG (reference sequence). The V and J ends lost 0 bases and 7 bases respectively, with 10 bases between them.

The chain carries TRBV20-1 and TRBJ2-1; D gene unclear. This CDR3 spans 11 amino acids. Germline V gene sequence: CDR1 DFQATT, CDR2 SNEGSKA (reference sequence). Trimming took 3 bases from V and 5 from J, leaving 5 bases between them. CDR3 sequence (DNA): TGCAGTGCTAGTGGGCACAATGAGCAGTTCTTC. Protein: CSASGHNEQFF.

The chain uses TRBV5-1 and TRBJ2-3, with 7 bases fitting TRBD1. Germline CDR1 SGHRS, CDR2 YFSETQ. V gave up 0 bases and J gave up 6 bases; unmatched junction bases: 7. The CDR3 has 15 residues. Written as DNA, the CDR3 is TGCGCCAGCAGCTTGGCGGACAGGATCACCGATACGCAGTATTTT. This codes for CASSLADRITDTQYF.

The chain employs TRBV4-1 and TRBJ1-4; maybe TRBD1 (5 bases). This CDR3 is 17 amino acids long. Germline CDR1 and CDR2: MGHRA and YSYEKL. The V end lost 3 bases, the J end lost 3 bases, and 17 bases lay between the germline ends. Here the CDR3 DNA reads TGCGCCAGCAGCCAGGTAGACAGCCTTGGGGCTAATGAAAAACTGTTTTTT. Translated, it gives CASSQVDSLGANEKLFF.

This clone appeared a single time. CDR3 region: CASRREGKTEAFF. The DNA of the CDR3 is TGCGCCAGCAGGCGGGAGGGAAAGACTGAAGCTTTCTTT. The V gene is TRBV4-1, the J gene TRBJ1-1, with no clear D. Germline V gene data show CDR1 as MGHRA and CDR2 as YSYEKL. Trimming removed 6 bases from V and 5 bases from J, with 13 bases in between. The length of the CDR3 is 13 residues.

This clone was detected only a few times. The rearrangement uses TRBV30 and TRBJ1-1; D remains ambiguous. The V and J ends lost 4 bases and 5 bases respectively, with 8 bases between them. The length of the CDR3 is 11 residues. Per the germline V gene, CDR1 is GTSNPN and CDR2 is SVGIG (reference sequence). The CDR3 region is CAWNRGTEAFF. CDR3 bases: TGTGCCTGGAACCGAGGAACTGAAGCTTTCTTT.

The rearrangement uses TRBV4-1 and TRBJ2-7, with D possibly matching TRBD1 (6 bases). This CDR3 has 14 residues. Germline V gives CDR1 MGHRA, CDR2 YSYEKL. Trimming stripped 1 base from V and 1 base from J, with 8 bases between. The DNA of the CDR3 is TGCGCCAGCAGCCAAGCGACAGGTTCCTACGAGCAGTACTTC. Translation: CASSQATGSYEQYF.